This TCR beta chain was captured in a study of blood T cell repertoires in COVID-19 (dated by TCRdb to between 2020 and 2021). In terms of the full investigation: The collaborator samples originated in the United States, Italy and Spain and spanned the acute and convalescent phases of COVID-19. A freely available public database, intended as a resource for researchers studying the immune response to SARS-CoV-2, is where the repertoires were released. The samples were drawn from two sources: the first 160 participants of the ongoing ImmuneRACE study, and 1,254 subjects contributed by 6 global collaborators. A de-identified subject ID, COVID-19 status, age in years and sex were almost always included in the sample metadata. The prospective study material was composed of cDNA or gDNA derived from T cells, B-cell-depleted T cells, or PBMCs. Subjects who had been exposed to COVID-19, were actively infected with it, or had recovered from it provided the deeply sampled blood TCRbeta repertoires that made up the dataset. HLA class I and class II types, where available, came from metadata supplied by the sample provider rather than from assay-based typing.

The paper's findings and limits, for the study overall: How much clinical and demographic metadata was included differed by source and by participant, and the metadata was provided uncurated.

CDR1 and CDR2 are read off the germline V gene as SQVTM and ANQGSEA. The CDR3 covers 12 residues, taking in both the cysteine and the phenylalanine. The CDR3 DNA has 36 bases and is translated from base 1. The junction shows trimming of 5 bases on V and 7 bases on J, and the gene matches do not reach 5 bases of it. Whole blood was collected in K2EDTA tubes by collaborating institutions according to the institutions' own protocols. Collaborator samples were shipped for TCRbeta analysis as frozen whole blood, isolated PBMCs, or DNA extracted from either sample type. Concerning this clone: What antigen it recognizes has not been identified. Base qualities were left out, and no much larger clone turns up one base away.

TCRbeta CDR3 regions were amplified from genomic DNA using the immunoSEQ Assay, a bias-controlled multiplex PCR. Regarding the original processing steps: The number of nucleated cells in each sample was estimated by amplification of reference gene primers within the assay. Sequence reads were collapsed and filtered to measure the absolute abundance of every unique TCRbeta CDR3 rearrangement. Productive Simpson clonality was computed per sample as the square root of Simpson's diversity index over productive rearrangements. The immuneACCESS repertoire file appears here via TCRdb, limited to in-frame rearrangements. These files lack a portion of the clones; in checked studies, under half of the deficit traces to unresolved V genes, and the cause of the others is not known. The DNA gave D and trimming, while V, J and clone size come from that table. The table for this sample lists about 140,000 clones; about 90% of them were counted only once. Jointly, the top ten make up roughly a tenth of the sample.

The TCR was taken from a man in his fifties or sixties with active or convalescent COVID-19. The sequenced material came from peripheral blood. This chain joins TRBV29-1 to TRBJ1-1, with 9 bases aligning to TRBD1. The DNA sequence reads TGCAGCGTTTACGACAGGGGGAATGAAGCTTTCTTT. Protein translation: CSVYDRGNEAFF.